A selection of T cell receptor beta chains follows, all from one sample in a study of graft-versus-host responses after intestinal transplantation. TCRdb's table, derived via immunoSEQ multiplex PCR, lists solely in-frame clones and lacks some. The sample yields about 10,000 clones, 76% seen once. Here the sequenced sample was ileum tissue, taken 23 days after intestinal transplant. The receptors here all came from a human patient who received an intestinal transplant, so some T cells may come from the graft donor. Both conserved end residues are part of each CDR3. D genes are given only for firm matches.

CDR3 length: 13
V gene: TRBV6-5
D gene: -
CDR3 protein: CASSRDKSYEQYF

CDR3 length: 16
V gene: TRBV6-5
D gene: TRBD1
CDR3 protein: CASSSGTENLNYGYTF

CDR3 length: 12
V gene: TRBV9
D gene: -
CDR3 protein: CASSLSGNEQFF

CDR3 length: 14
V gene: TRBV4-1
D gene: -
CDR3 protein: CASSQVNQDYEQYF

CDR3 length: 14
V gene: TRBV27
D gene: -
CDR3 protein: CASSLRRSNQPQHF

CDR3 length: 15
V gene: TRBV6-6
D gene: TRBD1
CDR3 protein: CASSRGTGGNQPQHF

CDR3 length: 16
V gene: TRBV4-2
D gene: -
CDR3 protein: CASSRSLDPLSYEQYF

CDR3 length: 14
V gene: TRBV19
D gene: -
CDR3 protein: CASSIGRLAGELFF

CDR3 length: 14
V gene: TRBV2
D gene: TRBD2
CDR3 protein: CASRAGLGTDTQYF

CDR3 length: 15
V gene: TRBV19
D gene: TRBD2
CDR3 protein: CASSRTSGSYNEQFF

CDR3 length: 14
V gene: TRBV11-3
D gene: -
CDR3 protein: CASSLGTNTGELFF

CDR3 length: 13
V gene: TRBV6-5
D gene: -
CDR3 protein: CASSYSSSNEQFF

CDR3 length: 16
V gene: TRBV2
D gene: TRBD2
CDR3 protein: CASQVDSGTLRYTQYF

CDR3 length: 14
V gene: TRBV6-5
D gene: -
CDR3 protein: CASRVQTGADTQYF

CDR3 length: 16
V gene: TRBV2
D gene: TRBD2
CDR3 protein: CASTPGLAGNTDTQYF

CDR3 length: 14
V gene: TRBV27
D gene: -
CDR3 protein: CASRAQGYGNTIYF

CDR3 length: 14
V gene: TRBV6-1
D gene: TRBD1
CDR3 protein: CASSFGTANYGYTF

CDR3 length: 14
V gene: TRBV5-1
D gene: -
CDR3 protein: CASSLPLGGYEQYF

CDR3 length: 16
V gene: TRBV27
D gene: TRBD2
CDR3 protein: CASRTGLAGPYNEQFF

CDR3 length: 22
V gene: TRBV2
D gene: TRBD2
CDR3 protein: CASSVRGIPGLAGYPLFYEQYF

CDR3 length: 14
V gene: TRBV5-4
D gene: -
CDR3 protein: CASSPQTGNTEAFF

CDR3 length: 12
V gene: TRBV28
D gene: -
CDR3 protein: CAEGVTYNEQFF

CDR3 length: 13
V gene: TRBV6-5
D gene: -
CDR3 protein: CASSHGPYYEQYF

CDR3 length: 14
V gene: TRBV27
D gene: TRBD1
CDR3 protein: CASSFYRTGYEQYF

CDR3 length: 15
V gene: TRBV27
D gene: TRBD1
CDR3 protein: CASSLGQVPYNEQFF

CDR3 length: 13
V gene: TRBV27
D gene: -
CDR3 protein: CASSFGELGEQFF

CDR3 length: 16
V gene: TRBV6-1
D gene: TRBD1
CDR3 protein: CASSARTGDMNTEAFF

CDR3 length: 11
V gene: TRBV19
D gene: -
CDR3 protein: CASSILRIYTF

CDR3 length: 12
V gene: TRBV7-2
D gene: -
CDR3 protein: CASSFLPPQQYF

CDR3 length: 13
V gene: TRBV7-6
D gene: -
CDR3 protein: CASSELGTGELFF

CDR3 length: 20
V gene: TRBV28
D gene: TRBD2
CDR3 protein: CASSYHGDSGRAGGQETQYF

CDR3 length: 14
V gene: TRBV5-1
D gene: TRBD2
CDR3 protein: CASSSSGTRYEQYF

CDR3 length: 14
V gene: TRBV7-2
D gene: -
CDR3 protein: CASSLGAGPREQYF

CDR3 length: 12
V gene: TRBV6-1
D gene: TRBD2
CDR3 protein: CAGGTSGYEQYF

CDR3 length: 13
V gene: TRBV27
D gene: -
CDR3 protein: CASSSLWTDTQYF

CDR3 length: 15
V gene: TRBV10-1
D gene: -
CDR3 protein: CASSASRGSPYEQYF

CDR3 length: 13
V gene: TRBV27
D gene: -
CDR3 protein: CASAGPFYNEQFF

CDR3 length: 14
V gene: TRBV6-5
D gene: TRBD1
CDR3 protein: CASSFGQGIHEQYF

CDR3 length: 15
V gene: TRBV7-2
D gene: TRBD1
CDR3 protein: CASSLLAGGSYEQYF

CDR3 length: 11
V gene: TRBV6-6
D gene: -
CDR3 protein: CASLKVGVGTF

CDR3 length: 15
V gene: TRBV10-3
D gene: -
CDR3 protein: CAISESLALGETQYF

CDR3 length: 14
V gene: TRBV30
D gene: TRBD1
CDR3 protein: CAWSAGQRNTEAFF

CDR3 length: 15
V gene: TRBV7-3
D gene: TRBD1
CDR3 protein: CASSPPGGIRYGYTF

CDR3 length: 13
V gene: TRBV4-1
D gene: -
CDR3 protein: CASSQGTLYEQYF

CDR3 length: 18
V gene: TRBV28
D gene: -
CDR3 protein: CASSLFEYRDGFTGELFF

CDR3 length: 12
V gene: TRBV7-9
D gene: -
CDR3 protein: CASSLGSNEQFF

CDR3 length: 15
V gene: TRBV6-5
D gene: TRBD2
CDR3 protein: CASSYVASGKDEQFF

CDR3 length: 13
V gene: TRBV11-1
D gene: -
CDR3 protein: CASSLVEGSGDTF

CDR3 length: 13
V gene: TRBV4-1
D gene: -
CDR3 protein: CASSQVAHQPQHF

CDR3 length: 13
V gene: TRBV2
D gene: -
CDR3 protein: CASSGVDTGELFF

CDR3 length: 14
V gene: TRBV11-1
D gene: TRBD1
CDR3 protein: CASSLSGTGNEQYF

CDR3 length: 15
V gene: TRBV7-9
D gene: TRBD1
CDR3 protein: CASSVTGTGNTEAFF

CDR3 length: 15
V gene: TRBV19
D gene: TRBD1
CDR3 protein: CASSISDRGPYEQYF

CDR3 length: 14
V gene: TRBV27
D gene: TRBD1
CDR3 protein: CASRYRGWFYEQYF

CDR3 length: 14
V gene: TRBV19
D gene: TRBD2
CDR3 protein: CASSKTSGGNEQFF

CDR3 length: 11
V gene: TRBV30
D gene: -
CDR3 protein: CAWSSNSPLHF

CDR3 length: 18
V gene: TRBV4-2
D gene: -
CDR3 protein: CASSQDEGEVHGNQPQHF